Given below is one T cell receptor (beta chain) in context. The antigen is undetermined. This sample was taken from a study of shared clonotypes between healthy human individuals. Whole-study findings and limits: Estimated clonotype richness was generally higher in naive than memory subsets. Some naive CD4 clonotypes, 5% to 5.5%, turned up in common across a handful of donors.

The authors split each subset's genomic DNA evenly across several immunoSEQ plates. Clones were read by immunoSEQ multiplex PCR, and TCRdb kept only the in-frame ones, dropping some. This table holds under 550,000 clones, almost 97% found once. The origin of this receptor is a woman in her 30s in good health. The sequencing sample was made of naive CD4+ T cells sorted from blood. Subset denoted: CD45RA+ positively selected.

The CDR3 DNA is TGTGCCAGCAGTTCCCGGGGTAGGGTTAGCACAGATACGCAGTATTTT. This translates into CASSSRGRVSTDTQYF. This rearrangement joins TRBV28 to TRBJ2-3; a possible D gene is TRBD2 (5 bases). Trimming removed 4 bases from V and 0 bases from J, with 14 bases in between. The CDR3 is 16 residues long. The V gene's germline CDR1 is MDHEN and CDR2 SYDVKM. Looking up the rest from reference TRBV28 and TRBJ2-3 gives the full variable domain: DVKVTQSSRYLVKRTGEKVFLECVQDMDHENMFWYRQDPGLGLRLIYFSYDVKMKEKGDIPEGYSVSREKKERFSLILESASTNQTSMYLCASSSRGRVSTDTQYFGPGTRLTVL.